The 5 T cell receptor beta chains below all came from one sample that was sequenced in a study of T cell changes during pregnancy in multiple sclerosis (dated by TCRdb to between 2018 and 2021). Library prep was done by the immunoSEQ multiplex PCR assay. This immuneACCESS table, as held by TCRdb, lists in-frame sequences with V and J called but not all clones. Of the missing ones, under half trace to an unresolved V gene in checked studies; the others have no known cause. The sample table lists roughly 26,000 clones, approximately 89% of them with a count of one. Of the sample, 16% falls within the top ten clones. Sequencing used CD8+ T cells from peripheral blood mononuclear cells, obtained in the second trimester of pregnancy. These receptors originate from a female donor with multiple sclerosis, enrolled in a pregnancy study.

V is TRBV19 and J is TRBJ2-1, with 11 bases fitting TRBD2. This CDR3 contains 16 residues. Germline CDR1 and CDR2: LNHDA and SQIVND (reference sequence). V lost 5 bases to trimming and J lost 1 base; unmatched junction nucleotides: 4. The DNA of the CDR3 is TGTGCCAGTAGTGTCTCTAGCGGGAGGTCCTACAATGAGCAGTTCTTC. Protein: CASSVSSGRSYNEQFF.

V is TRBV11-2 and J is TRBJ2-7, with TRBD2 identical over 13 bases. The junction had 4 bases not matched to a gene; V was cut back by 5 bases and J by 3 bases. Looked up from germline, CDR1 is SGHAT and CDR2 is FQNNGV. This CDR3 is built from 15 residues. Here the CDR3 DNA reads TGTGCCAGCAGCGGACTAGCGGGAGACGGCTACGAGCAGTACTTC. Its translation is CASSGLAGDGYEQYF.

This clone was observed a single time. The chain employs TRBV28 and TRBJ2-5; TRBD1 is a possible D gene (6 bases). Germline assignment: CDR1 MDHEN and CDR2 SYDVKM. There are 14 residues in the CDR3. V lost 4 bases, J lost 1 base, and 10 bases lay in between. This CDR3 reads CASSSDRSQETQYF. The DNA for the CDR3 is TGTGCCAGCAGTTCAGACAGGAGCCAAGAGACCCAGTACTTC.

The chain uses TRBV13 and TRBJ2-2, with 7 bases fitting TRBD2. CDR3 length equals 16 residues. V lost 6 bases to trimming and J lost 3 bases; unmatched junction nucleotides: 10. CDR1 and CDR2 from the germline V gene are PRHDT and FYEKMQ (reference sequence). In DNA, the CDR3 is TGTGCCAGCAGACCCCGGGGACTACCAGACACCGGGGAGCTGTTTTTT. Translating it yields CASRPRGLPDTGELFF.

The rearrangement links TRBV27 to TRBJ2-7; 7 bases agree with TRBD1. Per the germline V gene, CDR1 is MNHEY and CDR2 is SMNVEV (reference sequence). The CDR3 runs to 14 residues. Germline trimming cut 0 bases from V and 3 bases from J; bases unmatched to any gene: 2. CDR3 residues: CASSLSRGHYEQYF. CDR3 nucleotide sequence: TGTGCCAGCAGTTTATCTAGGGGGCACTACGAGCAGTACTTC.